The 21 T cell receptor beta chains in this list originate from one sample, sequenced in a study of metastatic and nonmetastatic thyroid tumors. Patients underwent thyroid surgery, and none had received any treatment before it. TCRdb re-called clones from the PCR reads using MiXCR. The data show tens of thousands of clones, approximately 15% seen once. The sample was blood. The receptors were sampled from a female donor with papillary thyroid cancer or a benign thyroid nodule (not recorded which). Some clones in this sample may be carry-over from other donors' samples.

This clone has more than one count but fewer than ten. The V gene is TRBV20-1, the J gene TRBJ2-7, with D tentatively TRBD2 (6 bases). The CDR3 consists of 15 residues. Trimming removed 5 bases at V and 0 bases at J, with 17 bases between. Germline V gene sequence: CDR1 DFQATT, CDR2 SNEGSKA (reference sequence). The CDR3 DNA follows: TGCAGTGCTCGCGGGGATCTCCTGAGCTCCTACGAGCAGTACTTC. Translated: CSARGDLLSSYEQYF.

CDR3 in amino acids: CASGTGGMNTEAFF. The CDR3, as DNA: TGTGCCAGTGGGACAGGGGGCATGAACACTGAAGCTTTCTTT. The chain links TRBV6-1 to TRBJ1-1; 12 nucleotides line up with TRBD1. V dropped 9 bases and J dropped 0; count of bases not matched to a gene: 2. The CDR3 is 14 amino acids. CDR1 MNHNS and CDR2 SASEGT come from the germline V gene.

This clone was counted many times. The chain combines TRBV19 with TRBJ2-1; tentative D call: TRBD2 (5 bases). V gave up 9 bases and J gave up 0 bases, with 15 bases separating them. Germline lookup yields CDR1 LNHDA and CDR2 SQIVND (reference sequence). This CDR3 comprises 15 residues. The CDR3, as DNA: TGTGCCAGCCGCCTAGCCCCGGACTCCTACAATGAGCAGTTCTTC. Its translation is CASRLAPDSYNEQFF.

This clone was seen repeatedly, ten times or more. V is TRBV20-1 and J is TRBJ2-4, with 10 bases that match TRBD2. Per the germline V gene, CDR1 is DFQATT and CDR2 is SNEGSKA (reference sequence). The CDR3 contains 17 residues. The ends lost 8 bases at V and 1 base at J; junction bases unmatched: 14. The CDR3 DNA sequence: TGCAGTTTCATAAGCGGGAGGGCCGGTCTTGCCAAAAACATTCAGTACTTC. Translating it yields CSFISGRAGLAKNIQYF.

The chain couples TRBV6-4 to TRBJ2-3, with a possible D match to TRBD2 (6 bases). The CDR3 runs 13 residues. Germline V gene data show CDR1 as MRHNA and CDR2 as SNTAGT. V shed 4 bases and J shed 1 base, with 6 bases lying between them. The CDR3 nucleotides read TGTGCCAGCAGTGCTAGCGGCACAGATACGCAGTATTTT. The encoded protein is CASSASGTDTQYF.

This clone was counted at least ten times. Other DNA sequences in this sample translate to the same CDR3. The chain is built from TRBV6-1 and TRBJ2-2, with D unclear. The V end lost 6 bases, the J end lost 7 bases, and 6 bases lay between the germline ends. The CDR3 loop spans 11 amino acids. CDR1 and CDR2 from the germline V gene are MNHNS and SASEGT. The CDR3 region is CASRAGGELFF. The CDR3, as DNA: TGTGCCAGCAGAGCAGGCGGGGAGCTGTTTTTT.

By frequency in the sample, this clone is medium-sized. The J gene is TRBJ2-7, the V gene TRBV6-2 or TRBV6-3; tentative D call: TRBD2 (6 bases). The CDR3 extends over 12 amino acids. V dropped 9 bases and J dropped 2 bases, with 11 bases sitting between them. The germline CDR1 and CDR2 sequences are MNHEY and SVGEGT. The CDR3 bases are TGTGCCAGTGGGGACTCCCCCTACGAGCAGTACTTC. This gives the protein CASGDSPYEQYF.

This clone was recorded many times. In the same sample, other DNA sequences code for this CDR3. The chain carries TRBV7-2 and TRBJ2-3; TRBD1 or TRBD2 may be the D gene (6 bases each). Germline V gene data show CDR1 as SGHTA and CDR2 as FQGNSA. The ends were cut back, 4 bases at V and 6 bases at J, with 17 bases in the middle. The CDR3 spans 15 residues. The CDR3 reads CASSSPSIGGDTQYF. DNA for the CDR3: TGTGCCAGCAGCTCCCCTAGCATAGGGGGGGATACGCAGTATTTT.

In its sample, this clone was seen a few times. V usage is TRBV6-1 and J usage is TRBJ1-1, with D perhaps matching TRBD1 (5 bases). Trimming left V 8 bases short and J 7 bases short, with 14 bases between. The CDR3 consists of 12 residues. CDR1 is MNHNS and CDR2 is SASEGT in the germline V gene. The CDR3 sequence is CASYRQLYEAFF. The CDR3, as DNA: TGTGCCAGCTATCGACAGCTCTATGAAGCTTTCTTT.

This clone occurred many times. A read error is possible here, since a much larger clone lies one base away. Distinct nucleotide sequences in the sample also encode this CDR3. The rearrangement uses TRBV14 and TRBJ1-2; D is unclear. CDR1 and CDR2 (germline): SGHDN, FVKESK. V was cut by 4 bases and J by 8 bases, with 14 bases left in between. The CDR3 is 13 amino acids. CDR3 nucleotide sequence: TGTGCCAGCAGCCTGCAGGTTAGGTACGGCTACACCTTC. As protein: CASSLQVRYGYTF. The full variable domain, its missing parts supplied by reference TRBV14 and TRBJ1-2, is EAGVTQFPSHSVIEKGQTVTLRCDPISGHDNLYWYRRVMGKEIKFLLHFVKESKQDESGMPNNRFLAERTGGTYSTLKVQPAELEDSGVYFCASSLQVRYGYTFGSGTRLTVV.

This clone was observed many times. The chain carries TRBV7-3 and TRBJ2-4, with 8 bases fitting TRBD2. Losses at the gene ends were 3 bases for V and 7 bases for J; bases not matched to a gene: 5. This CDR3 is 14 amino acids long. CDR1 and CDR2 (germline): SGHTA, FQGTGA. The CDR3 sequence is CASSLAGGRNIQYF. CDR3 sequence (DNA): TGTGCCAGCAGCTTGGCGGGAGGACGGAACATTCAGTACTTC.

This clone was seen at least ten times. V usage is TRBV7-2 and J usage is TRBJ1-2; TRBD1 matches at 7 bases. The ends lost 7 bases at V and 8 bases at J; junction bases unmatched: 10. The length of the CDR3 is 13 residues. CDR1 is SGHTA, CDR2 FQGNSA, per germline. In DNA, the CDR3 is TGTGCCAGCAAACAGGGGCCAGTCGGAGGCTACACCTTC. As protein: CASKQGPVGGYTF.

This clone was detected ten times or more. V is TRBV6-1 and J is TRBJ1-3; no reliable D call. CDR3 length: 14 amino acids. Germline CDR1 reads MNHNS; CDR2 reads SASEGT. Between the trimmed V and J ends, which lost 3 bases and 2 bases, there was a span of 8 bases. CDR3 sequence reads: CASSEISAGNTIYF. The CDR3 coding sequence is TGTGCCAGCAGTGAGATTTCAGCTGGAAACACCATATATTTT.

The chain combines TRBV5-5 with TRBJ2-3, with D unresolved. The V end was cut by 0 bases, the J end by 15 bases, with 20 bases between. The CDR3 is 14 amino acids. Germline CDR1 is SGHKS and CDR2 is YYEKEE (reference sequence). The CDR3 loop is CASSLEWVADTHYF. The CDR3 nucleotides are TGTGCCAGCAGCTTGGAGTGGGTCGCAGATACTCATTATTTT. The full variable domain, its missing parts supplied by reference TRBV5-5 and TRBJ2-3, is DAGVTQSPTHLIKTRGQQVTLRCSPISGHKSVSWYQQVLGQGPQFIFQYYEKEERGRGNFPDRFSARQFPNYSSELNVNALLLGDSALYLCASSLEWVADTHYFGPGTRLTVL.

This clone showed up many times. The genes are TRBV5-5 and TRBJ2-3; TRBD2 matches 7 bases. J lost 0 bases, V lost 3 bases, and 10 bases had no gene match. The CDR3 has 17 amino acids. Germline values: CDR1 SGHKS, CDR2 YYEKEE (reference sequence). Here the CDR3 reads CASSSLLAGTSTDTQYF. The DNA for the CDR3 is TGTGCCAGCAGCTCCTTATTAGCGGGTACTAGCACAGATACGCAGTATTTT.

This clone was picked up many times. This chain connects TRBV7-9 to TRBJ1-1; no reliable D call. V gave up 5 bases and J gave up 2 bases, with 12 bases separating them. This CDR3 is built from 14 residues. Germline values: CDR1 SEHNR, CDR2 FQNEAQ (reference sequence). The CDR3 protein is CASSTARFNTEAFF. CDR3 coding DNA: TGTGCCAGCAGCACGGCCCGATTTAACACTGAAGCTTTCTTT.

This clone is judged medium-sized. The rearrangement links TRBV12-3 or TRBV12-4 to TRBJ1-5, with a tentative D call TRBD1 (6 bases). The ends were cut back, 2 bases at V and 9 bases at J, with 14 bases in the middle. This CDR3 comprises 14 residues. The CDR3 protein is CASSLQGKGGPQHF. The CDR3 bases are TGTGCCAGCAGTTTACAGGGGAAAGGTGGGCCCCAGCATTTT.

This clone was picked up many times. The rearrangement joins TRBV4-1 to TRBJ2-7, with 11 nucleotides matching TRBD2. With V trimmed by 4 bases and J by 10 bases, 15 bases remained unmatched. The CDR3 has 16 residues. The germline gives CDR1 MGHRA, CDR2 YSYEKL. CDR3 loop: CASSLSARPGLAVQYF. The CDR3 DNA is TGCGCCAGCAGCCTTTCCGCGCGACCGGGACTAGCGGTTCAGTACTTC.

This clone was counted ten times or more. V gene TRBV7-2 combines with J gene TRBJ2-2; 11 bases line up with TRBD2. V shed 2 bases, J shed 5 bases, and the junction held 7 bases outside the gene matches. CDR1 SGHTA and CDR2 FQGNSA come from the germline V gene. The CDR3 covers 17 residues. This CDR3 reads CASSLLAGGQGTGELFF. The CDR3 DNA sequence: TGTGCCAGCAGCTTACTAGCGGGAGGCCAAGGGACCGGGGAGCTGTTTTTT.

A word on this clone: A junction boundary mismatches the germline segment, possibly from a read error. The chain links TRBV11-2 to TRBJ2-1; D is possibly TRBD2 (6 bases). Per the germline V gene, CDR1 is SGHAT and CDR2 is FQNNGV. The CDR3 loop spans 15 amino acids. In DNA, the CDR3 is TGTGCCGGCAGCCCGAGGGAGGTGTTCTACAATGAGCAGTTCTTC. Translated, it gives CAGSPREVFYNEQFF.

This clone was picked up many times. The rearrangement links TRBV19 to TRBJ2-1; TRBD2 agrees at 12 bases. This CDR3 has 15 residues. CDR1 and CDR2 (germline): LNHDA, SQIVND (reference sequence). V was clipped by 6 bases and J by 3 bases; unmatched bases: 3. The CDR3 loop reads CASRATSGGYNEQFF. The CDR3 coding sequence is TGTGCCAGTAGAGCGACTAGCGGGGGCTACAATGAGCAGTTCTTC.